This is a list of T cell receptor beta chains from one sample in a study of T cells in Graves' hyperthyroidism and ophthalmopathy. TCRdb recomputed calls from the multiplex PCR reads with MiXCR, one row per CDR3 protein. The repertoire has approximately 400,000 distinct CDR3 sequences, under 15% of them found once; the top ten carry over 25%. The sequencing sample was made of blood. Source of these receptors: a woman aged 25-40 years with Graves' hyperthyroidism. The CDR3 runs from the conserved cysteine through the conserved F or W. The order of the fields is clone size, J gene, V gene, D gene, CDR3 DNA, CDR3 protein. D genes are given only for firm matches. Not all rows give a size; the values are once, few, many and, for expanded clones, a class.

many TRBJ1-2 TRBV6-5 - TGTGCCAGCAGTTACTCGAACAGGGTCGGTGGCTATGGCTACACCTTC CASSYSNRVGGYGYTF
many TRBJ2-7 TRBV12-3/TRBV12-4 - TGTGCCAGCAACCCAACAGGGCTTTTAGGCTACGAGCAGTACTTC CASNPTGLLGYEQYF
- TRBJ1-1 TRBV6-1 - TGTGCCAGCAGTCAGGGGCGTCTTGGAAAAACTGAAGCTTTCTTT CASSQGRLGKTEAFF
many TRBJ2-7 TRBV3-1 - TGTGCCAGCAGCCAAAGGGGGGAGGGCCCCTACGAGCAGTACTTC CASSQRGEGPYEQYF
many TRBJ2-1 TRBV20-1 TRBD2 TGCAGTGCTAGGACTAGCGGGACCCTAAATGAGCAGTTCTTC CSARTSGTLNEQFF
many TRBJ1-1 TRBV12-3/TRBV12-4 - TGTGCCAGCAGGACCGGGGGGAGGAGAACTTTCTTT CASRTGGRRTFF
many TRBJ2-1 TRBV12-3/TRBV12-4 - TGTGCCAGCAGTTTATTCTATCGGCAGCCCTCCTACAATGAGCAGTTCTTC CASSLFYRQPSYNEQFF
- TRBJ1-2 TRBV4-1 - TGCGCCAGCAGCCAAGAGGGGGCTGGCTATGGCTACACCTTC CASSQEGAGYGYTF
few TRBJ2-7 TRBV28 TRBD1 TGTGCCAGCAGTTTAACAGGGGGATCTCGATATTCCTACGAGCAGTACTTC CASSLTGGSRYSYEQYF
many TRBJ2-5 TRBV7-9 - TGTGCCAGCAGCTCTTCAGCGGGTAAAAAGACCCAGTACTTC CASSSSAGKKTQYF
many TRBJ1-1 TRBV5-1 - TGCGCCAGCAGCCCCGTGACGAACACTGAAGCTTTCTTT CASSPVTNTEAFF
many TRBJ2-1 TRBV30 TRBD2 TGTGCCTGGAAGAGGAGGGCGGGAGATGAGAATGAGCAGTTCTTC CAWKRRAGDENEQFF
few TRBJ2-5 TRBV4-1 - TGCGCCAGCAGCCAAGTCGGGGTTGTGGGCCAAGAGACCCAGTACTTC CASSQVGVVGQETQYF
many TRBJ2-7 TRBV18 - TGTGCCAGCTCACCGAAACTAGACCTAAGCTCCTACGAGCAGTACTTC CASSPKLDLSSYEQYF
few TRBJ2-5 TRBV7-2 TRBD2 TGTGCCAGCAGCCGGCCTAGCGGGCGCCGGGAAGAGACCCAGTACTTC CASSRPSGRREETQYF
- TRBJ2-2 TRBV2 - TGTGCCAGCAAGGAGGGACCCGGGGAGCTGTTTTTT CASKEGPGELFF
many TRBJ2-1 TRBV20-1 - TGCAGTTCAGGGAGAAGCTCCTACAATGAGCAGTTCTTC CSSGRSSYNEQFF
many TRBJ1-1 TRBV2 - TGTGCCAGCGCTCTCGACAGAACAAACGAAGCTTTCTTT CASALDRTNEAFF
many TRBJ2-1 TRBV5-1 TRBD2 TGCGCCAGCAGCTTGGCTCTCGCGGGGGGGGGCAATGAGCAGTTCTTC CASSLALAGGGNEQFF
many TRBJ2-7 TRBV3-1 - TGTGCCAGCAGCCAAGGGCCAGACGCTGGGGAGCAGTACTTC CASSQGPDAGEQYF
many TRBJ2-1 TRBV29-1 - TGCAGCGTTTGGGACTTCAGGAATGAGCAGTTCTTC CSVWDFRNEQFF
few TRBJ2-3 TRBV20-1 TRBD2 TGCAGTGTCCAGACTAGCGGGAGGGCCCGAGATACGCAGTATTTT CSVQTSGRARDTQYF
- TRBJ2-1 TRBV5-1 TRBD2 TGCGCCAGCAGCTTTAGCGGGAGTGCGAATGAGCAGTTCTTC CASSFSGSANEQFF
- TRBJ2-2 TRBV20-1 - TGCAGTGCTAGAGATGGGGGATACACCGGGGAGCTGTTTTTT CSARDGGYTGELFF
- TRBJ2-1 TRBV9 TRBD2 TGTGCCAGCAGCCAACTAGCGGGAGCAGGTCAGTTCTTC CASSQLAGAGQFF
many TRBJ1-1 TRBV20-1 TRBD1 TGCAGTGCTAGAGACAGGGGGCACACTGAAGCTTTCTTT CSARDRGHTEAFF
- TRBJ2-7 TRBV27 - TGTGCCAGCAGTTTTTCGCGGGACGCCTACGAGCAGTACTTC CASSFSRDAYEQYF
- TRBJ2-7 TRBV4-1 - TGCGCCAGCAGCCACCCACAGGAGTCCTACGAGCAGTACTTC CASSHPQESYEQYF
few TRBJ2-1 TRBV3-1 TRBD2 TGTGCCAGCAGCTCCGGCCTACTAGCGGGAGCCAATGAGCAGTTCTTC CASSSGLLAGANEQFF
- TRBJ1-5 TRBV6-5 - TGTGCCAGCAGTTACTCTGGTGAGACTAGGCCCCAGCATTTT CASSYSGETRPQHF
many TRBJ1-6 TRBV5-1 - TGCGCCAGCAGCTTGGAGGTGACAGTGAATTCACCCCTCCACTTT CASSLEVTVNSPLHF
many TRBJ1-3 TRBV2 - TGTGCCAGCAGCCCCCGGGGGGACTACTCTGGAAACACCATATATTTT CASSPRGDYSGNTIYF
- TRBJ2-7 TRBV5-1 TRBD1 TGCGCCAGCAGCGGGGGACAGGAACTGGACGAGCAGTACTTC CASSGGQELDEQYF
- TRBJ2-3 TRBV29-1 - TGCAGCGTTGAAAGTTCCCTTCGGACGGTGACAGATACGCAGTATTTT CSVESSLRTVTDTQYF
few TRBJ2-1 TRBV27 TRBD2 TGTGCCAGCTCCCCGATCAGCGGGACCAATGAGCAGTTCTTC CASSPISGTNEQFF